This is a list of T cell receptor beta chains from one sample in a study of T cells in narcolepsy. Profiling relied on immunoSEQ multiplex PCR, and the TCRdb table lists in-frame clones only, not all of them. In the table there are about 21,000 clones, 92% of which are singletons. Sequencing input: CD45RA- memory CD4+ T cells from PBMCs. The origin of the receptors is a human donor with narcolepsy. The CDR3 runs from the conserved cysteine through the conserved F or W. The order of the fields is J gene, clone size, V gene, D gene, CDR3 DNA, CDR3 protein. The D gene is left open where the match is weak. Clone size, where shown, is once, few, many, or a class for clones that have expanded.

TRBJ2-3 | few | TRBV15 | NA | TGTGCCACCCGCCCCGGGACAAAAAGGTCAGATACGCAGTATTTT | CATRPGTKRSDTQYF
TRBJ2-2 | NA | TRBV7-2 | TRBD1 | TGTGCCAGCAGCTTAGCTTACAGGGGAACCGGGGAGCTGTTTTTT | CASSLAYRGTGELFF
TRBJ1-5 | NA | TRBV2 | TRBD1 | TGTGCCAGCAGTGAAGCGCTGGGACAGGGCAATCAGCCCCAGCATTTT | CASSEALGQGNQPQHF
TRBJ2-1 | NA | TRBV6-1 | TRBD1 | TGTGCCAGCAGATTGACAGGGGGGGCGAGTAATGAGCAGTTCTTC | CASRLTGGASNEQFF
TRBJ1-2 | NA | TRBV19 | NA | TGTGCCAGTTTTGAGGCTTTCGGGGGGACCTATGGCTACACCTTC | CASFEAFGGTYGYTF
TRBJ1-1 | once | TRBV4-2 | NA | TGTGCCAGCAGCCAAAGGGACGGGGAGAACACTGAAGCTTTCTTT | CASSQRDGENTEAFF
TRBJ1-2 | NA | TRBV19 | NA | TGTGCCAGTAGTTCATGGTGGGATGGCTACACCTTC | CASSSWWDGYTF
TRBJ1-5 | NA | TRBV2 | TRBD1 | TGTGCCAGCAGTGGATGGACAGGGGAAAGAGGTCAGCCCCAGCATTTT | CASSGWTGERGQPQHF
TRBJ2-5 | NA | TRBV5-6 | NA | TGTGCCAGCAGCTCCCCGACGGTCCAAGAGACCCAGTACTTC | CASSSPTVQETQYF
TRBJ1-5 | NA | TRBV27 | NA | TGTGCCAGCAGCTCCTTGGCGGGCGGAGAGGGTAGGAATCAGCCCCAGCATTTT | CASSSLAGGEGRNQPQHF
TRBJ2-7 | NA | TRBV6-6 | NA | TGTGCCAGCAGTTCCCGATACGAGCAGTACTTC | CASSSRYEQYF
TRBJ1-5 | NA | TRBV28 | NA | TGTGCCAGCAGTTCACCTGGGACAACTAGCAATCAGCCCCAGCATTTT | CASSSPGTTSNQPQHF
TRBJ2-1 | NA | TRBV5-4 | NA | TGTGCCAGCAGGGTGGGCCCTCGGTCCTACAATGAGCAGTTCTTC | CASRVGPRSYNEQFF
TRBJ2-4 | NA | TRBV4-1 | TRBD2 | TGCGCCAGCAGCCAAGATTCCCCCACACTAGCGGGACAGGTAGCCAAAAACATTCAGTACTTC | CASSQDSPTLAGQVAKNIQYF
TRBJ1-2 | NA | TRBV6-5 | NA | TGTGCCAGCAGTTACTCACCACAGGGTGGCTACACCTTC | CASSYSPQGGYTF
TRBJ2-3 | NA | TRBV6-5 | NA | TGTGCCAGCAGTTACTCGGGTTTGGCCATTTCAGATACGCAGTATTTT | CASSYSGLAISDTQYF
TRBJ2-1 | NA | TRBV6-5 | NA | TGTGCCAGCAGTTACCCAGCGGCCAACAATGAGCAGTTCTTC | CASSYPAANNEQFF
TRBJ2-7 | NA | TRBV30 | NA | TGTGCCTGGGGACTACGTAAGCAGTACTTC | CAWGLRKQYF
TRBJ2-3 | NA | TRBV10-3 | TRBD2 | TGTGCCATCAGTCCGGGACTAGCGGGAGACACAGATACGCAGTATTTT | CAISPGLAGDTDTQYF
TRBJ2-2 | NA | TRBV5-1 | NA | TGCGCCAGCAGCTCCCGGTCGCCGGCGGCAGCCGGGGAGCTGTTTTTT | CASSSRSPAAAGELFF
TRBJ2-2 | NA | TRBV2 | TRBD1 | TGTGCCAGCGGGGACAGCTCACGCGCCGGGGAGCTGTTTTTT | CASGDSSRAGELFF
TRBJ2-4 | NA | TRBV21-1 | NA | TGTGCCAGCAGCAAAAGGGGGGATTGGGAGAATCTTGGAAACATTCAGTACTTC | CASSKRGDWENLGNIQYF
TRBJ2-7 | NA | TRBV6-6 | NA | TGTGCCAGCAGCTCGGGGTCCCTGGGGTACTTC | CASSSGSLGYF
TRBJ1-2 | NA | TRBV7-9 | TRBD1 | TGTGCCAGCAGACTAGACCCGGGACAGAGTAACTATGGCTACACCTTC | CASRLDPGQSNYGYTF
TRBJ1-4 | NA | TRBV15 | TRBD1 | TGTGCCACCAGCAGAGCAGGGGGCTTTAATGAAAAACTGTTTTTT | CATSRAGGFNEKLFF
TRBJ1-2 | NA | TRBV15 | TRBD1 | TGTGCCACCAGCAGAGGGGGACAGATCTATGGCTACACCTTC | CATSRGGQIYGYTF
TRBJ1-1 | once | TRBV7-2 | NA | TGTGCCAGCAGCTCCCCTCGTACAAGCGCTGAAGCTTTCTTT | CASSSPRTSAEAFF
TRBJ1-1 | NA | TRBV7-2 | NA | TGTGCCAGCAGCTTAGGACTTTTCGAAGCTTTCTTT | CASSLGLFEAFF
TRBJ1-5 | NA | TRBV7-2 | NA | TGTGCCAGCAGCTTTTCCGCGACGCAAATCAATCAGCCCCAGCATTTT | CASSFSATQINQPQHF
TRBJ2-1 | NA | TRBV30 | NA | TGTGCCTGGAGTAGGGCTAGTTTTCGTAATGAGCAGTTCTTC | CAWSRASFRNEQFF
TRBJ2-3 | once | TRBV7-2 | NA | TGTGCCAGCAGCTTAGCCCCCGACAGACCTACGCAGTATTTT | CASSLAPDRPTQYF
TRBJ2-7 | NA | TRBV15 | TRBD1 | TGTGCCACCAGCAGGGGGGACAGGGGGAAGTACGAGCAGTACTTC | CATSRGDRGKYEQYF
TRBJ1-5 | NA | TRBV6-6 | NA | TGTGCCAGCACTGTTTTTAGCAATCAGCCCCAGCATTTT | CASTVFSNQPQHF
TRBJ2-1 | NA | TRBV11-3 | NA | TGTGCCAGCAGCTTAGGCGGGGACGATGAGCAGTTCTTC | CASSLGGDDEQFF
TRBJ2-1 | once | TRBV25-1 | NA | TGTGCCAGCAGTGAATGGGCGGCTGCCTACAATGAGCAGTTCTTC | CASSEWAAAYNEQFF
TRBJ2-6 | NA | TRBV6-6 | NA | TGTGCCAGCAGGGAACGTCCGGGAGGGGCCAACGTCCTGACTTTC | CASRERPGGANVLTF
TRBJ1-5 | NA | TRBV7-9 | NA | TGTGCCAGCAGCTTTGGTGGAGGGGTCGATCAGCCCCAGCATTTT | CASSFGGGVDQPQHF
TRBJ2-7 | NA | TRBV6-5 | NA | TGTGCCAGCAGTTTTGAAGGGGTCGAGCAGTACTTC | CASSFEGVEQYF
TRBJ2-5 | few | TRBV6-1 | NA | TGTGCCAGCAGCCGCGGCGGGTACCAAGAGACCCAGTACTTC | CASSRGGYQETQYF
TRBJ2-3 | NA | TRBV27 | NA | TGTGCCAGCAGTTCCTGGGCCGCAGATACGCAGTATTTT | CASSSWAADTQYF
TRBJ2-7 | NA | TRBV7-3 | NA | TGTGCCAGCAGGGGGCGGAGTGTCCAGCAGTACTTC | CASRGRSVQQYF
TRBJ2-1 | NA | TRBV5-6 | TRBD2 | TGTGCCAGCAGCTACCGACTAGCGTATAACAATGAGCAGTTCTTC | CASSYRLAYNNEQFF
TRBJ2-7 | NA | TRBV7-6 | NA | TGTGCCAGCAGGCCCCTGGCGGGGGCAGAACGGGAGCAGTACTTC | CASRPLAGAEREQYF
TRBJ1-5 | NA | TRBV27 | TRBD1 | TGTGCCAGCAGCCGGACAGGGCCGGCGCTTGGTGGTCAGCCCCAGCATTTT | CASSRTGPALGGQPQHF
TRBJ1-4 | NA | TRBV7-8 | NA | TGTGCCAGCAGCGCGAGACCTACAACTGGAACTAATGAAAAACTGTTTTTT | CASSARPTTGTNEKLFF
TRBJ2-7 | NA | TRBV7-2 | TRBD1 | TGTGCCAGCAGCCATATATCAGGGGGTTTCAACATCTACGAGCAGTACTTC | CASSHISGGFNIYEQYF
TRBJ2-2 | NA | TRBV12-2 | NA | TGTGCAAGTCGCTTAGCGCTAGGGGGCCCCGGCACCGGGGAGCTGTTTTTT | CASRLALGGPGTGELFF
TRBJ2-1 | NA | TRBV14 | NA | TGTGCCAGCGATGGGGGGGCGGGAGCCTTCAATGAGCAGTTCTTC | CASDGGAGAFNEQFF
TRBJ2-5 | NA | TRBV7-8 | NA | TGTGCCAGCAGCCCGTCGACAAGGTTTGAGCAGTACTTC | CASSPSTRFEQYF
TRBJ1-3 | NA | TRBV5-4 | TRBD1 | TGTGCCAGCAGCAAGTTAGGACAGGGTGGTGGAAACACCATATATTTT | CASSKLGQGGGNTIYF
TRBJ2-2 | NA | TRBV9 | NA | TGTGCCAGCAGCTTTGACTCTTATGGCTCCGGGGAGCTGTTTTTT | CASSFDSYGSGELFF
TRBJ2-4 | NA | TRBV18 | NA | TGTGCCAGCTCACCTCCGACTAGTCCGAAAAACATTCAGTACTTC | CASSPPTSPKNIQYF
TRBJ2-5 | NA | TRBV18 | NA | TGTGCCAGCTCACCACCAGGCTCGACAGTGAAAGAGACCCAGTACTTC | CASSPPGSTVKETQYF